These 10 T cell receptor beta chains originate from one sample sequenced in a study of T cell responses to AZD1222 COVID-19 vaccine. Only in-frame clones appear in the TCRdb table, and some are missing; sequencing was by immunoSEQ multiplex PCR. This table holds roughly 95,000 clones, approximately 88% found once. The sample consisted of peripheral blood, taken on day 0 of AZD1222 vaccination. These receptor sequences come from an adult in good health.

The genes are TRBV28 and TRBJ2-2; 8 nucleotides match TRBD2. Germline V gene sequence: CDR1 MDHEN, CDR2 SYDVKM. The trim removed 2 bases at V and 7 bases at J, leaving 3 bases unmatched. The CDR3 totals 14 residues. The CDR3 region is CASSLSGRSGELFF. The CDR3 region has the DNA TGTGCCAGCAGTTTAAGCGGGAGAAGCGGGGAGCTGTTTTTT.

V usage is TRBV28 and J usage is TRBJ1-4; 9 bases are shared with TRBD1. CDR1 MDHEN and CDR2 SYDVKM come from the germline V gene. The CDR3 is 14 amino acids. V shed 4 bases and J 8 bases; nucleotides not matched to a gene: 5. The CDR3 DNA follows: TGTGCCAGCAGTTGGAACAGGGGGCGGGAAAAACTGTTTTTT. It codes for CASSWNRGREKLFF.

The chain employs TRBV2 and TRBJ2-2; D is uncertain. Trimming took off 1 base at V and 7 bases at J, with 10 bases between the two ends. There are 14 residues in the CDR3. Germline lookup yields CDR1 SNHLY and CDR2 FYNNEI. As DNA, the CDR3 is TGTGCCAGCAGTGAAGGCCAGTTACACGGGGAGCTGTTTTTT. This encodes CASSEGQLHGELFF.

V is TRBV6-5 and J is TRBJ2-5; TRBD1 matches at 9 bases. The CDR3 runs 15 residues. Trimming at V came to 2 bases and at J to 5 bases, leaving 6 bases not matched to a gene. Germline loops: CDR1 MNHEY, CDR2 SVGAGI. This chain's CDR3 is CASSYLDRGFETQYF. CDR3 bases: TGTGCCAGCAGTTACCTGGACAGGGGATTTGAGACCCAGTACTTC.

The V and J genes are TRBV4-1 and TRBJ1-4; the D gene is possibly TRBD1 (5 bases). V was cut by 4 bases and J by 1 base, with 16 bases left in between. Germline V gives CDR1 MGHRA, CDR2 YSYEKL. CDR3 length: 17 residues. CDR3 coding DNA: TGCGCCAGCAGCCGTTGGACATCGGGTCTAACTAATGAAAAACTGTTTTTT. It encodes CASSRWTSGLTNEKLFF.

This sequence joins TRBV3-1 (or the pseudogene TRBV3-2) and TRBJ1-1, with unresolved D. V was pared by 0 bases and J by 2 bases, with 10 bases between. CDR1 and CDR2 (germline): LGHDT, YNNKEL (reference sequence). The length of the CDR3 is 15 residues. DNA for the CDR3: TGTGCCAGCAGCCAAGATTGGGGAGTTAACACTGAAGCTTTCTTT. Translation gives CASSQDWGVNTEAFF.

J is TRBJ1-1 and V is TRBV5-8; D remains ambiguous. Germline CDR1 is SGHTS and CDR2 is YDEGEE. CDR3 length: 12 amino acids. Trimming took off 1 base at V and 11 bases at J, with 12 bases between the two ends. For the CDR3, the DNA is TGTGCCAGCAGCTTGACAGCCTCTTGGGCTTTCTTT. It yields the protein CASSLTASWAFF.

The chain has TRBV28 and TRBJ1-2; weak D call: TRBD1 (6 bases). The CDR3 contains 11 residues. Trimming stripped 3 bases from V and 8 bases from J, with 7 bases between. Per the germline V gene, CDR1 is MDHEN and CDR2 is SYDVKM. DNA for the CDR3: TGTGCCAGCAGTTTCAGGGGCGGCTACACCTTC. Residues: CASSFRGGYTF.

V gene TRBV5-1 combines with J gene TRBJ1-2; 9 bases map to TRBD1. With V trimmed by 3 bases and J by 5 bases, 5 bases remained unmatched. The length of the CDR3 is 14 residues. Germline V gene data show CDR1 as SGHRS and CDR2 as YFSETQ. The CDR3 nucleotides read TGCGCCAGCAGCTCCCGGACAGGGGATTATGGCTACACCTTC. Translating it yields CASSSRTGDYGYTF.

The chain links TRBV20-1 to TRBJ1-1, with D perhaps TRBD1 (5 bases). Germline CDR1 and CDR2: DFQATT and SNEGSKA (reference sequence). Trimming pared 5 bases from V and 1 base from J, leaving 5 bases between. The CDR3 has 11 amino acids. The CDR3 here is CSADRNTEAFF. CDR3 nucleotide sequence: TGCAGTGCTGACAGGAACACTGAAGCTTTCTTT.